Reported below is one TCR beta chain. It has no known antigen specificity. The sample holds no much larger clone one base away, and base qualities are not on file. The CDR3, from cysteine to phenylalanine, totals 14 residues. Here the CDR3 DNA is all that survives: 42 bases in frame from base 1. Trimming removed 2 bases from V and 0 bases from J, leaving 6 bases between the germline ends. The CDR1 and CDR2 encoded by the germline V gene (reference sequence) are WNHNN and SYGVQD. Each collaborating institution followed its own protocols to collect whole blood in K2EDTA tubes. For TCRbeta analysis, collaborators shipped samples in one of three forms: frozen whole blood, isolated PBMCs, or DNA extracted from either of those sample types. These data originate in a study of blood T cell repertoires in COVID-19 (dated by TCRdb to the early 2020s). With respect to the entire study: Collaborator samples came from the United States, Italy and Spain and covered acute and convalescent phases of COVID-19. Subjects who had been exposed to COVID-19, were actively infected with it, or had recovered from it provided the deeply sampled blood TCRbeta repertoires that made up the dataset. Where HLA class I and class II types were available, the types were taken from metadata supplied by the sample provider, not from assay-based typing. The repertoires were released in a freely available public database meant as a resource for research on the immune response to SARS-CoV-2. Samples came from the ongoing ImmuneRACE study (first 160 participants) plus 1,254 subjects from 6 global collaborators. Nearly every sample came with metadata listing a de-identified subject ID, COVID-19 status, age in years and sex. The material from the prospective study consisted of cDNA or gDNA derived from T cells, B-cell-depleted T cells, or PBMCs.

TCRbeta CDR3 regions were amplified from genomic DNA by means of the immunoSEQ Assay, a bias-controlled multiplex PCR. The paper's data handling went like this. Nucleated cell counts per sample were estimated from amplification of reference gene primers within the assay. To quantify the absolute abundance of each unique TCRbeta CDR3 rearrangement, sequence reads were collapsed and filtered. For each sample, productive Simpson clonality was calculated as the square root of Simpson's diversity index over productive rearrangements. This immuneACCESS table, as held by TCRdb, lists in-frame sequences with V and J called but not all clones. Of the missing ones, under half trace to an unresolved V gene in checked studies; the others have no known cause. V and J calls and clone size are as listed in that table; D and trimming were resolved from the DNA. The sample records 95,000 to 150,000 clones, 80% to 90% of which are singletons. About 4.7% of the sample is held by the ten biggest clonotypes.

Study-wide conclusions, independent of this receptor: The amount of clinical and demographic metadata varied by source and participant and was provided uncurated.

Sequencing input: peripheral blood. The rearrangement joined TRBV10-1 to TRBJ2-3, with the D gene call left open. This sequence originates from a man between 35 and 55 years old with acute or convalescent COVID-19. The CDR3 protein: CASSERVSTDTQYF. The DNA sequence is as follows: TGCGCCAGCAGTGAGAGAGTTAGCACAGATACGCAGTATTTT.